Shown below are 23 T cell receptor beta chains from a single sample sequenced in a study of T cells after yellow fever vaccination. TCRdb called the 5' RACE reads again in MiXCR, with one record for every CDR3 protein. The data hold just under 600,000 distinct CDR3 sequences, with 13% observed a single time. The specimen comprised PBMCs, sampled on the day of the yellow fever booster vaccination. These TCRs come from a man aged 25 to 40 who received the YFV17D yellow fever vaccine.

CDR3 sequence reads: CASSMGNQETQYF. The CDR3 bases are TGTGCCAGCAGCATGGGCAATCAGGAGACCCAGTACTTC. The rearrangement joins TRBV4-2 to TRBJ2-5; no clear D gene. From germline, CDR1 is LGHNA and CDR2 YNFKEQ. This CDR3 region has 13 residues. The ends were cut back, 5 bases at V and 5 bases at J, with 12 bases in the middle.

The gene calls are TRBV29-1 and TRBJ2-2; TRBD2 matches at 12 bases. Germline V gives CDR1 SQVTM, CDR2 ANQGSEA. The CDR3 has 14 amino acids. V lost 4 bases and J lost 4; bases outside the gene matches: 1. The CDR3, as DNA: TGCAGCGTTGGGACTAGCGGGACCACCGGGGAGCTGTTTTTT. The encoded protein is CSVGTSGTTGELFF.

The chain has TRBV5-5 and TRBJ2-1, with TRBD2 matching over 10 bases. The CDR3 is 14 residues long. V lost 2 bases and J lost 9; bases outside the gene matches: 5. Germline-derived CDR1 and CDR2 are SGHKS and YYEKEE (reference sequence). The DNA for the CDR3 is TGTGCCAGCAGCTTTTGGACTAGCGGACCTGAGCAGTTCTTC. This gives the protein CASSFWTSGPEQFF.

To note about this clonotype: Its ends do not fully match the called genes, so a read error is possible. The genes are TRBV24-1 and TRBJ2-2, with D uncertain. Germline V gives CDR1 KGHDR, CDR2 SFDVKD. CDR3 length: 14 residues. The chain's CDR3 is CATSDLGNPGELFF. CDR3 coding DNA: TGTGCCACCAGTGATTTGGGGAACCCCGGGGAGCTGTTTTTT.

This clonotype was detected only a few times. This chain links TRBV6-6 with TRBJ2-5; 10 bases map to TRBD2. J lost 7 bases, V lost 7 bases, and 30 bases had no gene match. From germline, CDR1 is MNHNY and CDR2 SVGAGI (reference sequence). There are 21 residues in the CDR3. CDR3 sequence (DNA): TGTGCCAGCAAACACCCCCTCGGGAATAGCGGGAGGTCTACGCCGCGGTGGACCCAGTACTTC. It is translated as CASKHPLGNSGRSTPRWTQYF.

This sequence joins TRBV29-1 and TRBJ2-3; D is unresolved. The V end lost 2 bases, the J end lost 5 bases, and 8 bases lay between the germline ends. The CDR3 runs to 12 residues. The germline gives CDR1 SQVTM, CDR2 ANQGSEA. The CDR3: CSVEMVGDTQYF. The CDR3 region has the DNA TGCAGCGTTGAAATGGTGGGAGATACGCAGTATTTT.

This clonotype was counted ten times or more. This rearrangement joins TRBV5-1 to TRBJ2-7, with 10 nucleotides matching TRBD2. Germline V gene sequence: CDR1 SGHRS, CDR2 YFSETQ. CDR3 length equals 14 residues. Losses at the gene ends were 3 bases for V and 5 bases for J; bases not matched to a gene: 5. For the CDR3, the DNA is TGCGCCAGCAGCTCAGGGACTAGCGTCAACGAGCAGTACTTC. Protein: CASSSGTSVNEQYF.

J is TRBJ2-7 and V is TRBV12-3 or TRBV12-4; 12 bases map to TRBD2. CDR3 size: 15 residues. V lost 2 bases, J lost 6 bases, and 5 bases stayed unmatched. The CDR3: CASSLRLAGVAEQYF. The DNA for the CDR3 is TGTGCCAGCAGTTTACGACTAGCGGGAGTTGCCGAGCAGTACTTC.

In its sample, this clonotype was seen a few times. The chain uses TRBV20-1 and TRBJ1-2, with TRBD1 identical over 8 bases. This CDR3 spans 13 amino acids. J was trimmed by 8 bases and V by 1 base; bases with no gene match: 6. Germline assignment: CDR1 DFQATT and CDR2 SNEGSKA (reference sequence). The chain's CDR3 is CSARVQGAGGYTF. In DNA, the CDR3 is TGCAGTGCTAGAGTCCAGGGGGCTGGAGGCTACACCTTC.

The gene calls are TRBV7-2 and TRBJ2-3, with 10 bases that match TRBD2. The germline gives CDR1 SGHTA, CDR2 FQGNSA. V lost 0 bases to trimming and J lost 4 bases; unmatched junction nucleotides: 1. There are 15 residues in the CDR3. CDR3 coding DNA: TGTGCCAGCAGCTTAGCAGCGGGGGGGTCAGATACGCAGTATTTT. Residues: CASSLAAGGSDTQYF.

This chain links TRBV5-4 with TRBJ1-1; TRBD1 matches 8 bases. The CDR3 length is 15 residues. CDR1 is SGHNT and CDR2 is YYREEE in the germline V gene (reference sequence). J lost 0 bases, V lost 4 bases, and 5 bases had no gene match. The CDR3 spells CASSQGAGMNTEAFF. DNA of the CDR3: TGTGCCAGCAGCCAGGGGGCCGGCATGAACACTGAAGCTTTCTTT. The variable domain in full, completed from reference TRBV5-4 and TRBJ1-1, reads ETGVTQSPTHLIKTRGQQVTLRCSSQSGHNTVSWYQQALGQGPQFIFQYYREEENGRGNFPPRFSGLQFPNYSSELNVNALELDDSALYLCASSQGAGMNTEAFFGQGTRLTVV.

The chain joins TRBV11-2 to TRBJ1-3; D unresolved. V was clipped by 2 bases and J by 2 bases, with 10 bases between them. Per the germline V gene, CDR1 is SGHAT and CDR2 is FQNNGV. There are 15 residues in the CDR3. The CDR3 DNA sequence: TGTGCCAGCAGCTTAACCTCAGGAACTGGAAACACCATATATTTT. Encoded protein: CASSLTSGTGNTIYF. Together with reference TRBV11-2 and TRBJ1-3, the CDR3 gives the full variable domain: EAGVAQSPRYKIIEKRQSVAFWCNPISGHATLYWYQQILGQGPKLLIQFQNNGVVDDSQLPKDRFSAERLKGVDSTLKIQPAKLEDSAVYLCASSLTSGTGNTIYFGEGSWLTVV.

V usage is TRBV5-1 and J usage is TRBJ1-1, with TRBD1 as a possible D gene (6 bases). Germline CDR1 SGHRS, CDR2 YFSETQ. Trimming shortened V by 0 bases and J by 1 base, and 13 bases separated the two germline ends. The CDR3 spans 16 residues. The CDR3 DNA is TGCGCCAGCAGCTTGGTAGGGACACGACAGAACACTGAAGCTTTCTTT. Translating it yields CASSLVGTRQNTEAFF.

The chain carries TRBV7-2 and TRBJ2-3; no clear D. Germline loops: CDR1 SGHTA, CDR2 FQGNSA. This CDR3 has 16 amino acids. With 4 bases removed from V and 1 base from J, the gap between germline ends came to 15 bases. This chain's CDR3 is CASSSLADSRTDTQYF. The DNA of the CDR3 is TGTGCCAGCAGCTCCCTGGCCGATTCCCGCACAGATACGCAGTATTTT.

The chain employs TRBV20-1 and TRBJ2-7; D is unclear. This CDR3 comprises 15 residues. The germline V gene has CDR1 DFQATT and CDR2 SNEGSKA (reference sequence). Trimming took 1 base from V and 0 from J, leaving 13 bases between them. The CDR3 protein is CSARGLQRSSYEQYF. The CDR3 DNA reads as TGCAGTGCTAGAGGGTTACAGCGCTCCTCCTACGAGCAGTACTTC.

This clonotype was seen only a few times. The V and J genes are TRBV5-1 and TRBJ1-3; D unclear. Deletions cut 4 bases from V and 2 bases from J, with 1 base between. The CDR3 is 11 residues long. CDR1 SGHRS and CDR2 YFSETQ come from the germline V gene. The CDR3 protein is CASSTGNTIYF. The DNA for the CDR3 is TGCGCCAGCAGCACTGGAAACACCATATATTTT.

The V and J genes are TRBV5-4 and TRBJ1-3; TRBD1 might be the D (6 bases). CDR1 and CDR2 from the germline V gene are SGHNT and YYREEE (reference sequence). This CDR3 has 15 amino acids. V lost 3 bases and J 0 bases, leaving 10 bases between the germline ends. The CDR3 bases are TGTGCCAGCAGCTCTGGGACACCCTCTGGAAACACCATATATTTT. Encoded protein: CASSSGTPSGNTIYF.

In this sample, this clonotype turned up a few times. The CDR3 spells CASSRRGITEAFF. The DNA for the CDR3 is TGTGCCAGTAGTAGGCGGGGGATCACTGAAGCTTTCTTT. V usage is TRBV19 and J usage is TRBJ1-1; a possible D gene is TRBD1 (5 bases). This CDR3 has 13 amino acids. Germline CDR1 is LNHDA and CDR2 is SQIVND (reference sequence). Trimming pared 4 bases from V and 4 bases from J, leaving 10 bases between.

This clonotype counts as medium-sized. The chain recombines TRBV5-1 with TRBJ2-7, with TRBD1 matching over 10 bases. Germline CDR1 reads SGHRS; CDR2 reads YFSETQ. The J segment lost 6 bases and the V segment lost 4 bases, leaving 7 bases of the junction unmatched. The CDR3 has 14 amino acids. The CDR3 region has the DNA TGCGCCAGCAGCGGTACCGGGACAGGGGCCGAGCAGTACTTC. This codes for CASSGTGTGAEQYF.

The CDR3 sequence: CSVSRENSYEQYF. The CDR3 nucleotides read TGCAGCGTTAGCAGGGAAAACTCCTACGAGCAGTACTTC. V is TRBV29-1 and J is TRBJ2-7, with D possibly matching TRBD1 (5 bases). CDR1 is SQVTM, CDR2 ANQGSEA, per germline. Trimming cost V 5 bases and J 0 bases, with 11 bases left between them. CDR3 length: 13 residues.

This clonotype appeared a few times. CDR3 sequence reads: CASGRLAGGEYEQYF. CDR3 in DNA: TGCGCCAGCGGACGACTAGCGGGAGGGGAGTACGAGCAGTACTTC. V gene TRBV5-1 combines with J gene TRBJ2-7; 14 bases are shared with TRBD2. J gave up 4 bases and V 7 bases, and 7 bases lay outside the gene matches. The CDR3 consists of 15 residues. Per the germline V gene, CDR1 is SGHRS and CDR2 is YFSETQ.

This clonotype came up many times. The chain joins TRBV5-4 to TRBJ2-5; D possibly corresponds to TRBD1 (6 bases). V shed 5 bases and J shed 2 bases, with 13 bases lying between them. CDR1 is SGHNT and CDR2 is YYREEE in the germline V gene (reference sequence). The CDR3 has 14 amino acids. The CDR3 sequence: CASSPRGWQETQYF. CDR3 DNA sequence: TGTGCCAGCAGTCCCAGGGGATGGCAAGAGACCCAGTACTTC.

This clonotype was counted a few times. The J gene is TRBJ2-3, the V gene TRBV29-1, with D perhaps TRBD1 or TRBD2 (5 bases each). The CDR3 is made up of 13 amino acids. Germline CDR1 reads SQVTM; CDR2 reads ANQGSEA. The V gene lost 3 bases and the J gene lost 3 bases, with 10 bases spanning the gap. The CDR3 sequence: CSVDEGRTDTQYF. DNA for the CDR3: TGCAGCGTTGATGAGGGACGGACAGATACGCAGTATTTT.